This is a list of T cell receptor beta chains from one sample in a study of regulatory T cells in long-lasting Graves disease. A single record per CDR3 protein comes from TCRdb applying MiXCR to the multiplex PCR reads. The sample consists of a few hundred thousand distinct CDR3 sequences, around a fifth of them appearing once. This sample comprised peripheral blood mononuclear cells (PBMCs), obtained when the disease was refractory, from a patient treated with antithyroid drugs. All receptors come from a female donor with Graves disease. Both conserved end residues are part of each CDR3. A D gene is named only where the DNA matches it firmly. Clone size, where shown, is once, few, many, or a class for clones that have expanded.

J gene | V gene | D gene | clone size | CDR3 protein | CDR3 DNA
TRBJ2-6 | TRBV5-1 | TRBD1 | many | CASSSWDSYSSGANVLTF | TGCGCCAGCAGCTCTTGGGACAGTTATAGCTCTGGGGCCAACGTCCTGACTTTC
TRBJ2-7 | TRBV27 | . | once | CACSTLTGSYEQYF | TGTGCCTGCAGTACCCTCACTGGATCCTACGAGCAGTACTTC
TRBJ2-7 | TRBV28 | . | many | CASGKVRAAYEQYF | TGTGCCAGCGGAAAGGTTCGTGCAGCCTACGAGCAGTACTTC
TRBJ2-2 | TRBV19 | TRBD2 | few | CASSMGGLADAGELFF | TGTGCCAGTAGCATGGGGGGACTAGCGGACGCCGGGGAGCTGTTTTTT
TRBJ2-5 | TRBV4-2 | . | few | CASSQGPENVEGTQYF | TGTGCCAGCAGCCAAGGTCCCGAGAACGTAGAGGGGACCCAGTACTTC
TRBJ1-2 | TRBV28 | . | many | CASSQQGNYGYTF | TGTGCCAGCAGCCAACAGGGAAACTATGGCTACACCTTC
TRBJ2-2 | TRBV7-9 | . | . | CASSFPGSRGLNTGELFF | TGTGCCAGCAGCTTCCCGGGGTCCCGGGGGTTGAACACCGGGGAGCTGTTTTTT
TRBJ1-5 | TRBV10-3 | . | . | CAISEAGNQPQHF | TGTGCCATCAGTGAGGCAGGGAACCAGCCCCAGCATTTT
TRBJ2-5 | TRBV28 | TRBD2 | many | CASRGLAGVGQETQYF | TGTGCCAGCAGGGGACTAGCGGGAGTAGGACAAGAGACCCAGTACTTC
TRBJ2-6 | TRBV28 | TRBD1 | many | CASSPQGAGANVLTF | TGTGCCAGCAGTCCCCAGGGGGCTGGGGCCAACGTCCTGACTTTC
TRBJ2-2 | TRBV18 | . | many | CASSRAVNTGELFF | TGTGCCAGCTCACGGGCCGTGAACACCGGGGAGCTGTTTTTT
TRBJ2-7 | TRBV27 | TRBD2 | . | CASSYAGTSGRYEQYF | TGTGCCAGCAGTTACGCCGGGACTAGCGGACGCTACGAGCAGTACTTC
TRBJ1-5 | TRBV7-2 | TRBD1 | . | CASSLIMTGDQPQHF | TGTGCCAGCAGCTTGATCATGACAGGGGATCAGCCCCAGCATTTT
TRBJ1-5 | TRBV6-1 | . | . | CASSNQPQHF | TGTGCCAGCAGCAATCAGCCCCAGCATTTT
TRBJ2-7 | TRBV2 | . | many | CASSGGGLIDYEQYF | TGTGCCAGCAGTGGGGGGGGCCTTATCGACTACGAGCAGTACTTC
TRBJ2-7 | TRBV5-1 | . | once | CASSFGREPYEQYF | TGCGCCAGCAGCTTCGGACGGGAGCCCTACGAGCAGTACTTC
TRBJ2-1 | TRBV25-1 | . | . | CASSEYSGESYNEQFF | TGTGCCAGCAGTGAATATTCGGGAGAATCCTACAATGAGCAGTTCTTC
TRBJ1-4 | TRBV27 | . | many | CASSLTAFNEKLFF | TGTGCCAGCAGTTTAACAGCCTTTAATGAAAAACTGTTTTTT
TRBJ2-7 | TRBV5-1 | . | . | CASSLDPGTTLTYEQYF | TGCGCCAGCAGCTTGGACCCCGGGACAACTCTTACCTACGAGCAGTACTTC
TRBJ1-1 | TRBV5-4 | . | few | CASSLEQPLNTEAFF | TGTGCCAGCAGCTTGGAACAGCCGTTGAACACTGAAGCTTTCTTT
TRBJ1-2 | TRBV27 | TRBD1 | many | CASSLETGGAGGYTF | TGTGCCAGCAGTTTGGAGACAGGGGGAGCGGGTGGCTACACCTTC
TRBJ2-3 | TRBV28 | . | . | CASWGDSDTQYF | TGTGCCAGCTGGGGGGATTCGGATACGCAGTATTTT
TRBJ2-7 | TRBV9 | . | . | CASSSDSRAYEQYF | TGTGCCAGCAGCTCGGACTCGAGGGCCTACGAGCAGTACTTC
TRBJ2-7 | TRBV15 | . | . | CATSRDQGFSYEQYF | TGTGCCACCAGCAGAGATCAGGGGTTCTCCTACGAGCAGTACTTC
TRBJ1-3 | TRBV15 | . | few | CATSSEMSSGNTIYF | TGTGCCACCAGCAGCGAGATGAGCTCTGGAAACACCATATATTTT
TRBJ2-7 | TRBV28 | . | many | CASSLQQTYEQYF | TGTGCCAGCAGTTTGCAACAGACCTACGAGCAGTACTTC
TRBJ2-3 | TRBV20-1 | TRBD2 | . | CSASLAGRSSSTDTQYF | TGCAGTGCTAGTCTAGCGGGCAGGAGTTCAAGCACAGATACGCAGTATTTT
TRBJ2-1 | TRBV5-1 | TRBD2 | . | CASSPTSGPWNNEQFF | TGCGCCAGCAGTCCTACTAGCGGACCTTGGAACAATGAGCAGTTCTTC
TRBJ2-1 | TRBV11-2 | . | many | CASSLNGLPSNEQFF | TGTGCCAGCAGCTTAAATGGACTACCCTCCAATGAGCAGTTCTTC
TRBJ2-5 | TRBV5-6 | . | . | CASSSGAGAEETQYF | TGTGCCAGCAGCTCAGGGGCAGGGGCAGAAGAGACCCAGTACTTC
TRBJ2-7 | TRBV29-1 | . | few | CSVGVGGTTYEQYF | TGCAGCGTTGGTGTGGGCGGGACCACCTACGAGCAGTACTTC
TRBJ2-2 | TRBV20-1 | TRBD2 | few | CSARLAAGGTWELFF | TGCAGTGCTAGACTAGCGGCAGGCGGAACCTGGGAGCTGTTTTTT
TRBJ1-5 | TRBV3-1 | . | . | CASSYGPPGNQPQHF | TGTGCCAGCAGCTATGGTCCCCCCGGCAATCAGCCCCAGCATTTT
TRBJ2-7 | TRBV28 | TRBD1 | many | CASSHGTGKRYEQYF | TGTGCCAGCAGTCATGGGACAGGGAAAAGGTACGAGCAGTACTTC
TRBJ2-1 | TRBV7-4 | . | . | CASSSPGDKEYNEQFF | TGTGCCAGCAGCTCCCCTGGGGATAAGGAGTACAATGAGCAGTTCTTC
TRBJ2-7 | TRBV11-2 | TRBD1 | few | CASSQDPGTGSYEQYF | TGTGCCAGCAGCCAAGATCCCGGGACAGGGAGCTACGAGCAGTACTTC
TRBJ2-7 | TRBV9 | TRBD1 | . | CASSVGDSDRDEQYF | TGTGCCAGCAGCGTAGGGGACAGTGATAGGGACGAGCAGTACTTC
TRBJ2-7 | TRBV6-1 | TRBD2 | many | CASTELAGVHEQYF | TGTGCCAGCACCGAGCTAGCGGGAGTGCACGAGCAGTACTTC
TRBJ2-7 | TRBV20-1 | TRBD2 | few | CSAQKTSGTYEQYF | TGCAGTGCTCAGAAGACTAGCGGGACCTACGAGCAGTACTTC
TRBJ1-4 | TRBV27 | TRBD1 | . | CASSLGQGFREKLFF | TGTGCCAGCAGTTTGGGACAGGGATTTAGGGAAAAACTGTTTTTT
TRBJ1-1 | TRBV4-1 | TRBD1 | . | CASSQEGQGGTEAFF | TGCGCCAGCAGCCAAGAGGGACAGGGAGGCACTGAAGCTTTCTTT
TRBJ1-2 | TRBV28 | . | many | CASSLQGFYGYTF | TGTGCCAGCAGTTTACAGGGTTTCTATGGCTACACCTTC
TRBJ2-1 | TRBV4-1 | . | . | CASSQGVNLGGRGNEQFF | TGCGCCAGCAGCCAAGGTGTAAACTTGGGCGGTCGAGGGAATGAGCAGTTCTTC
TRBJ2-1 | TRBV7-3 | . | . | CASSLLGSGDNEQFF | TGTGCCAGCAGCCTCTTGGGTAGCGGAGACAATGAGCAGTTCTTC
TRBJ2-2 | TRBV30 | . | . | CAWDPLGTGELFF | TGTGCCTGGGACCCCCTCGGGACCGGGGAGCTGTTTTTT
TRBJ2-1 | TRBV7-9 | . | . | CASSSIRREANEQFF | TGTGCCAGCAGCTCTATACGGAGGGAGGCAAATGAGCAGTTCTTC
TRBJ1-1 | TRBV7-9 | . | few | CASSTEQGALFSTEAFF | TGTGCCAGCAGCACCGAACAGGGAGCTTTGTTTTCGACTGAAGCTTTCTTT
TRBJ2-5 | TRBV3-1 | TRBD1 | many | CASSQYTGEETQYF | TGTGCCAGCAGCCAGTACACAGGGGAAGAGACCCAGTACTTC
TRBJ2-1 | TRBV10-3 | TRBD2 | few | CAISEGSGRANEQFF | TGTGCCATCAGTGAAGGTAGCGGGAGGGCCAATGAGCAGTTCTTC